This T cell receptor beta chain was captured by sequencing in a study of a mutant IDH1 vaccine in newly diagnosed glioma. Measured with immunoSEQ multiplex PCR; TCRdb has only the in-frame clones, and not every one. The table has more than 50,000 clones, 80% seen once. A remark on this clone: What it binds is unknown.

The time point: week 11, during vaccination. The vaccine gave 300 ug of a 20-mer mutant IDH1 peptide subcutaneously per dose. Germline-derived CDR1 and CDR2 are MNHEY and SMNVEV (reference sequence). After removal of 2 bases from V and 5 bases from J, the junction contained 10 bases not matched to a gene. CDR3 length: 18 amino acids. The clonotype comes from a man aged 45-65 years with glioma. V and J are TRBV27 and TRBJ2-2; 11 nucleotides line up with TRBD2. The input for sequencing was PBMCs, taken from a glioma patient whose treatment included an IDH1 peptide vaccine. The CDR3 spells CASSLTGSLAGGTGELFF. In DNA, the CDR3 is TGTGCCAGCAGTTTAACGGGGTCCCTAGCGGGAGGTACCGGGGAGCTGTTTTTT.